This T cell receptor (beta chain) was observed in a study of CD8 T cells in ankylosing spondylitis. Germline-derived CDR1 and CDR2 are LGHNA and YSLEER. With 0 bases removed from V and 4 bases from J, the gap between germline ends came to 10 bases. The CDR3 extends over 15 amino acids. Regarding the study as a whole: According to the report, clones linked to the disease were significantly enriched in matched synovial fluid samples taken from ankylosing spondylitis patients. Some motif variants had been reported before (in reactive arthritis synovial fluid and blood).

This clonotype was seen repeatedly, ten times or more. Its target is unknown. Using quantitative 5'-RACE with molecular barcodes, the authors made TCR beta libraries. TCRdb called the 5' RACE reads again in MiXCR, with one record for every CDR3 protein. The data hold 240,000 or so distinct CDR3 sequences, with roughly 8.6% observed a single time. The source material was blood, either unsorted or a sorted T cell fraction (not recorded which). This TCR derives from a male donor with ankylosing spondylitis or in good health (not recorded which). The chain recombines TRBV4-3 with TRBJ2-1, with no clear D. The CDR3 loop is CASSQEAAVYNEQFF. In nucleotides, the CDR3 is TGCGCCAGCAGCCAAGAGGCCGCAGTTTACAATGAGCAGTTCTTC.